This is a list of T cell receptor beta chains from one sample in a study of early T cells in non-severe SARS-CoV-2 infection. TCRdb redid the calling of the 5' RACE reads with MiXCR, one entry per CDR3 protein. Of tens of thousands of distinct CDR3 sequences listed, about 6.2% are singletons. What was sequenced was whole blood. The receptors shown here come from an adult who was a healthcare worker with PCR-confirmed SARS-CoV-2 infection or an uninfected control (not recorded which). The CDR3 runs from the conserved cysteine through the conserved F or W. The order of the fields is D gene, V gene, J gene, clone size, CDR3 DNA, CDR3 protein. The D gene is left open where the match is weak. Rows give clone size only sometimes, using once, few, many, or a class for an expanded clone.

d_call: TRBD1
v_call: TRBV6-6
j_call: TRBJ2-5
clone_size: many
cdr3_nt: TGTGCCAGCACTCGACAGGGCGAGCAAGAGACCCAGTACTTC
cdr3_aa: CASTRQGEQETQYF

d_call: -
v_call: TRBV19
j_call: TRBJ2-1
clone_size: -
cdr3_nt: TGTGCCAGTTTCCGAAGGGGTGGGACTGAGCAGTTCTTC
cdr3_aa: CASFRRGGTEQFF

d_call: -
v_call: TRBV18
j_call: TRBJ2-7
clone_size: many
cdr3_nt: TGTGCCAGCTCACCTTCGAGCTCCTACGAGCAGTACTTC
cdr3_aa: CASSPSSSYEQYF

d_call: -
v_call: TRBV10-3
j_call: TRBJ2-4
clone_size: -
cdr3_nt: TGTGCCATCAGTGAGGGGAGGAGACTTAACATTCAGTACTTC
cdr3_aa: CAISEGRRLNIQYF

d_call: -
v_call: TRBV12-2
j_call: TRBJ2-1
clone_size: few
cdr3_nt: TGTGCAAGCAGTCCCCGGGACAGGGGTCCGGATGAGCAGTTCTTC
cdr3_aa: CASSPRDRGPDEQFF

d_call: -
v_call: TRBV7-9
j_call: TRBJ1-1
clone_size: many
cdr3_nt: TGTGCCAGCAGCTGGGGTAAGAACACTGAAGCTTTCTTT
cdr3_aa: CASSWGKNTEAFF

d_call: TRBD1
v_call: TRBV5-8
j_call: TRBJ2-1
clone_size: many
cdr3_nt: TGTGCCAGCAGCAATGAGGGGACAGGGTCGTACAATGAGCAGTTCTTC
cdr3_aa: CASSNEGTGSYNEQFF

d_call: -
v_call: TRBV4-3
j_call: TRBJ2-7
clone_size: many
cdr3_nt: TGCGCCAGCAGCCAAGAGGGGTACGAGCAGTACTTC
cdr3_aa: CASSQEGYEQYF

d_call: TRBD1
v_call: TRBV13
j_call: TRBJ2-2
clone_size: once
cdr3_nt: TGTGCCAGCAGCTTGGGACAGGGGGCCACGGGCACCGGGGAGCTGTTTTTT
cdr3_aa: CASSLGQGATGTGELFF

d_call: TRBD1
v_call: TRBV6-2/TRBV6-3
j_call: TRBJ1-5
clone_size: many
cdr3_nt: TGTGCCAGCAGTTTGGGACAGGTACGTCAGCCCCAGCATTTT
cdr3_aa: CASSLGQVRQPQHF

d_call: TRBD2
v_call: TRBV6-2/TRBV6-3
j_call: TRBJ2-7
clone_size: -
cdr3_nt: TGTGCCAGCAGCTACACGCTACTAGCGGGGATAAAGTACGAGCAGTACTTC
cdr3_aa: CASSYTLLAGIKYEQYF

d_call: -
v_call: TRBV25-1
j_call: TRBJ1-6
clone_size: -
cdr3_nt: TGTGCCAGCAGTGACGGCCGTAAAAGATGGTCACCCCTCCACTTT
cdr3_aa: CASSDGRKRWSPLHF

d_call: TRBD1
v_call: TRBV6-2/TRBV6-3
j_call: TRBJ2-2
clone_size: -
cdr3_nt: TGTGCCAGCAGAACGGGACAGATGAACACCGGGGAGCTGTTTTTT
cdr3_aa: CASRTGQMNTGELFF

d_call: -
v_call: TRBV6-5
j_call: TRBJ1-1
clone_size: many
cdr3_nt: TGTGCCAGCAGTTACTCGTGGCAGAACACTGAAGCTTTCTTT
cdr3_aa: CASSYSWQNTEAFF

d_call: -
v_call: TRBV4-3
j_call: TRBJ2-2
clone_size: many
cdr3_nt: TGCGCCAGCAGCCAAGCGCTCGGCTCCGGGGAGCTGTTTTTT
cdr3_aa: CASSQALGSGELFF

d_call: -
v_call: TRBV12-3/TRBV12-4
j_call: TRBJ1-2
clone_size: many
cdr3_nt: TGTGCCAGCAGTCCCCACCGTGCTAACTATGGCTACACCTTC
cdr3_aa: CASSPHRANYGYTF

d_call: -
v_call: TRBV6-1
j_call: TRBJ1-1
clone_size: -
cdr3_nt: TGTGCCAGTACAGGTGCCATGAACACTGAAGCTTTCTTT
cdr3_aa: CASTGAMNTEAFF

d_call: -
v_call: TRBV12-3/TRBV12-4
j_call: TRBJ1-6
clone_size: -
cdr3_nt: TGTGCCAGCAGTCCCAGCTATGATTCACCCCTCCACTTT
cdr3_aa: CASSPSYDSPLHF

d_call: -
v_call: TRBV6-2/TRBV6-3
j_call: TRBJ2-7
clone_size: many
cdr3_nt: TGTGCCAGCAGTTACGAAGGACAGACCTACGAGCAGTACTTC
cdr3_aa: CASSYEGQTYEQYF

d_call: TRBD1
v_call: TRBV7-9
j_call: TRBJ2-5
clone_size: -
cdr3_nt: TGTGCCAGCGTTCTCGACAGGGGAGAGACCCAGTACTTC
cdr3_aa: CASVLDRGETQYF

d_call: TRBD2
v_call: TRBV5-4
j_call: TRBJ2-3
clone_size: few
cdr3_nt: TGTGCCAGCAGCTACGGACTAGCGGGGGATACGCAGTATTTT
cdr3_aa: CASSYGLAGDTQYF

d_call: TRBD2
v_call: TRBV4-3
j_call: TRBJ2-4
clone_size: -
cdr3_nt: TGCGCCAGCAGCCAAGACCAGGGCAGGACGATAGCGGGGGTCCTAAACATTCAGTACTTC
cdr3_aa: CASSQDQGRTIAGVLNIQYF

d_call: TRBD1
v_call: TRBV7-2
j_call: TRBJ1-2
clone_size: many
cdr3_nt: TGTGCCAGCAGCTTAGTGGTAGCGGGACAGGGTTTCGGCTACACCTTC
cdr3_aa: CASSLVVAGQGFGYTF

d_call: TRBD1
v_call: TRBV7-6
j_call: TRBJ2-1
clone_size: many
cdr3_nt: TGTGCCAGCAGCTTATACGGGACAGGGGATAGTGATGAGCAGTTCTTC
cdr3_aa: CASSLYGTGDSDEQFF

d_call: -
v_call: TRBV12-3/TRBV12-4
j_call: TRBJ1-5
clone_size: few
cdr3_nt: TGTGCCAGCAGGCCGCCCGGGCCGAACAATCAGCCCCAGCATTTT
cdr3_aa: CASRPPGPNNQPQHF

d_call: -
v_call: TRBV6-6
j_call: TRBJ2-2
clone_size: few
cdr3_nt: TGTGCCAGCAGTTATAGGAACGGGGAGCTGTTTTTT
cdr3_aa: CASSYRNGELFF

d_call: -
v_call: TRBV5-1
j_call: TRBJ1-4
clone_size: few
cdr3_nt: TGCGCCAGCAGCTTGTCTGCCAGAACTAATGAAAAACTGTTTTTT
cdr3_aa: CASSLSARTNEKLFF

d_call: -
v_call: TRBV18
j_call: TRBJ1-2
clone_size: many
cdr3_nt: TGTGCCAGCTCACCAGGCAGGGACTATGGCTACACCTTC
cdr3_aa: CASSPGRDYGYTF

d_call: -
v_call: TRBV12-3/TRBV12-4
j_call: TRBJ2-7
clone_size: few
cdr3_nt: TGTGCCAGCAGCGCCGGGCCCCGGGCAGGGGAGCAGTACTTC
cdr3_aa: CASSAGPRAGEQYF